The clone carrying this TCR beta chain occurred a few times. TCRdb's copy holds only in-frame clones and misses some; the assay was immunoSEQ multiplex PCR. The sample holds about 70,000 clones, over 75% seen once. The germline V gene encodes CDR1 LNHDA and CDR2 SQIVND (reference sequence). With 5 bases clipped from V and 0 bases from J, the junction kept 3 bases outside the gene matches. The CDR3 runs to 15 residues. This entry belongs to a study of blood T cell repertoires in COVID-19. The chain employs TRBV19 and TRBJ2-7; TRBD1 matches 11 bases. Sequenced material: peripheral blood. The sequence derives from a man at least 80 years old with acute or convalescent COVID-19. CDR3 DNA sequence: TGTGCCAGTAGTCTAGGGACAGGGGGCTCCTACGAGCAGTACTTC. This sequence encodes CASSLGTGGSYEQYF. Full variable domain (outside the CDR3, taken from reference TRBV19 and TRBJ2-7): DGGITQSPKYLFRKEGQNVTLSCEQNLNHDAMYWYRQDPGQGLRLIYYSQIVNDFQKGDIAEGYSVSREKKESFPLTVTSAQKNPTAFYLCASSLGTGGSYEQYFGPGTRLTVT.